This T cell receptor (beta chain) was captured in a study of graft-versus-host responses after intestinal transplantation. Germline CDR1 reads SNHLY; CDR2 reads FYNNEI. CDR3 size: 15 residues. With 4 bases removed from V and 10 bases from J, the gap between germline ends came to 19 bases. The method was immunoSEQ multiplex PCR; TCRdb's version includes in-frame clones alone and lacks a portion of them. Among some 92,000 clones listed, 80% to 95% were seen once. Note on this clone: Its antigen remains unknown.

This chain links TRBV2 with TRBJ1-4; possible D gene TRBD1, 6 bases. The TCR was taken from a human donor who received an intestinal transplant. The source was unstimulated CD4+ T cells sorted from spleen or lymph node cells, collected before intestinal transplant. CDR3: CASSAPPGVGGKLFF. The CDR3 DNA reads TGTGCCAGCAGTGCGCCGCCAGGGGTGGGGGGAAAACTGTTTTTT.